These T cell receptor beta chains were read from a single sample in a study of low-dose radiotherapy and immunotherapy resistance in tumors. TCRdb fed the reads into MiXCR, producing one record per CDR3 protein. The repertoire has approximately 45,000 distinct CDR3 sequences, about 25% of them found once; the top ten carry roughly a tenth. The starting material was PBMCs, obtained after low-dose radiotherapy plus immunotherapy. The receptors originated from a male donor with prostate cancer. Both conserved end residues are part of each CDR3. Each record gives: V gene, D gene, J gene, clone size, CDR3 protein, CDR3 DNA. The D gene is left open where the match is weak. For some rows the clone size is stated as once, few or many, or as a class when expanded; others skip it.

V gene: TRBV30
D gene: TRBD1
J gene: TRBJ1-1
clone size: many
CDR3 protein: CAWSSNRGMNTEAFF
CDR3 DNA: TGTGCCTGGAGTTCCAACAGGGGTATGAACACTGAAGCTTTCTTT

V gene: TRBV4-2
D gene: .
J gene: TRBJ2-6
clone size: .
CDR3 protein: CASSLEVGAGANVLTF
CDR3 DNA: TGTGCCAGCAGCCTCGAGGTGGGGGCTGGGGCCAACGTCCTGACTTTC

V gene: TRBV14
D gene: .
J gene: TRBJ1-2
clone size: many
CDR3 protein: CASSQDPRPAGYGYTF
CDR3 DNA: TGTGCCAGCAGCCAAGACCCGCGCCCCGCGGGTTATGGCTACACCTTC

V gene: TRBV4-1
D gene: .
J gene: TRBJ1-2
clone size: medium-sized
CDR3 protein: CASRGDNEGYTF
CDR3 DNA: TGCGCCAGCAGAGGGGACAACGAAGGCTACACCTTC

V gene: TRBV15
D gene: TRBD1
J gene: TRBJ1-2
clone size: .
CDR3 protein: CATSTGTGGNYGYTF
CDR3 DNA: TGTGCCACCAGCACTGGGACAGGGGGAAACTATGGCTACACCTTC

V gene: TRBV20-1
D gene: TRBD1
J gene: TRBJ2-7
clone size: many
CDR3 protein: CSARDWQGAYEQYF
CDR3 DNA: TGCAGTGCTAGAGATTGGCAGGGGGCGTACGAGCAGTACTTC

V gene: TRBV10-3
D gene: .
J gene: TRBJ2-5
clone size: .
CDR3 protein: CAISDREETQYF
CDR3 DNA: TGTGCCATCAGTGACAGGGAAGAGACCCAGTACTTC

V gene: TRBV6-1
D gene: .
J gene: TRBJ2-5
clone size: once
CDR3 protein: CASREEDYPKQETQYF
CDR3 DNA: TGTGCCAGCAGAGAGGAGGACTATCCAAAACAAGAGACCCAGTACTTC

V gene: TRBV15
D gene: .
J gene: TRBJ2-1
clone size: .
CDR3 protein: CATSRDGSGYNGQFF
CDR3 DNA: TGTGCCACCAGCAGAGACGGGAGCGGCTACAATGGGCAGTTCTTC

V gene: TRBV5-4
D gene: TRBD1
J gene: TRBJ1-5
clone size: many
CDR3 protein: CASSLWTGVQGNQPQHF
CDR3 DNA: TGTGCCAGCAGCTTGTGGACAGGGGTTCAGGGCAATCAGCCCCAGCATTTT

V gene: TRBV6-2/TRBV6-3
D gene: .
J gene: TRBJ2-1
clone size: many
CDR3 protein: CASSYSWHEQFF
CDR3 DNA: TGTGCCAGCAGTTACTCGTGGCATGAGCAGTTCTTC

V gene: TRBV4-1
D gene: TRBD2
J gene: TRBJ2-3
clone size: .
CDR3 protein: CASSQGGAGGRVIPDTQYF
CDR3 DNA: TGCGCCAGCAGCCAAGGAGGAGCGGGAGGGCGCGTAATCCCAGATACGCAGTATTTT

V gene: TRBV3-1
D gene: TRBD1
J gene: TRBJ1-3
clone size: many
CDR3 protein: CASSQVPGQGHSGNTIYF
CDR3 DNA: TGTGCCAGCAGCCAAGTACCGGGACAGGGTCACTCTGGAAACACCATATATTTT

V gene: TRBV14
D gene: .
J gene: TRBJ1-2
clone size: .
CDR3 protein: CASTNQTALYFCAPPAYGYTF
CDR3 DNA: .

V gene: TRBV5-8
D gene: .
J gene: TRBJ1-1
clone size: many
CDR3 protein: CASSSPQVGDTEAFF
CDR3 DNA: TGTGCCAGCAGCTCCCCACAGGTAGGGGACACTGAAGCTTTCTTT

V gene: TRBV25-1
D gene: .
J gene: TRBJ1-2
clone size: many
CDR3 protein: CASSRAINYGYTF
CDR3 DNA: TGTGCCAGCAGCAGGGCGATAAATTATGGCTACACCTTC

V gene: TRBV2
D gene: TRBD1
J gene: TRBJ2-7
clone size: .
CDR3 protein: CASSVSRGQGRNEQYF
CDR3 DNA: TGTGCCAGCAGTGTATCCAGGGGACAGGGACGGAACGAGCAGTACTTC

V gene: TRBV19
D gene: TRBD1
J gene: TRBJ2-1
clone size: many
CDR3 protein: CASSRDRGPNEQFF
CDR3 DNA: TGTGCCAGTAGCCGGGACAGGGGGCCCAATGAGCAGTTCTTC

V gene: TRBV19
D gene: .
J gene: TRBJ2-3
clone size: .
CDR3 protein: CASSMEGGTDTQYF
CDR3 DNA: TGTGCCAGTAGTATGGAGGGTGGCACAGATACGCAGTATTTT

V gene: TRBV14
D gene: TRBD1
J gene: TRBJ2-4
clone size: many
CDR3 protein: CASSSRQGNIQYF
CDR3 DNA: TGTGCCAGCAGCTCTCGACAGGGTAACATTCAGTACTTC

V gene: TRBV27
D gene: .
J gene: TRBJ2-7
clone size: .
CDR3 protein: CASSSSRDFSYEQYF
CDR3 DNA: TGTGCCAGCAGTTCCTCCCGGGACTTCTCCTACGAGCAGTACTTC

V gene: TRBV19
D gene: TRBD2
J gene: TRBJ2-3
clone size: many
CDR3 protein: CASSIRSGASGGASQDTQYF
CDR3 DNA: TGTGCCAGTAGTATCAGGTCTGGGGCTAGCGGGGGGGCCAGTCAAGATACGCAGTATTTT

V gene: TRBV28
D gene: .
J gene: TRBJ1-1
clone size: many
CDR3 protein: CASSGINVWSGTEAFF
CDR3 DNA: TGTGCCAGCAGTGGCATAAACGTCTGGTCGGGCACTGAAGCTTTCTTT

V gene: TRBV20-1
D gene: .
J gene: TRBJ2-2
clone size: many
CDR3 protein: CSARLGVSGELFF
CDR3 DNA: TGCAGTGCTAGACTAGGAGTCTCCGGGGAGCTGTTTTTT

V gene: TRBV5-1
D gene: TRBD1
J gene: TRBJ1-1
clone size: few
CDR3 protein: CASSTQGRDGAEAFF
CDR3 DNA: TGCGCCAGCAGCACACAGGGGAGGGACGGTGCTGAAGCTTTCTTT

V gene: TRBV5-5
D gene: .
J gene: TRBJ1-6
clone size: many
CDR3 protein: CASSLGGAGLGSPLHF
CDR3 DNA: TGTGCCAGCAGCTTGGGGGGCGCCGGCCTGGGGTCACCCCTCCACTTT

V gene: TRBV12-3/TRBV12-4
D gene: TRBD1
J gene: TRBJ2-7
clone size: many
CDR3 protein: CASSREGASSYEQYF
CDR3 DNA: TGTGCCAGCAGCCGAGAGGGGGCCAGCTCCTACGAGCAGTACTTC

V gene: TRBV5-1
D gene: TRBD1
J gene: TRBJ2-1
clone size: many
CDR3 protein: CASSFGTGGSRNEQFF
CDR3 DNA: TGCGCCAGCAGCTTTGGGACAGGGGGCAGTAGGAATGAGCAGTTCTTC

V gene: TRBV9
D gene: TRBD2
J gene: TRBJ2-1
clone size: .
CDR3 protein: CASSVSGGLEQFF
CDR3 DNA: TGTGCCAGCAGCGTGTCGGGGGGGCTTGAGCAGTTCTTC

V gene: TRBV30
D gene: TRBD2
J gene: TRBJ2-1
clone size: many
CDR3 protein: CAWSISGRAVYEQFF
CDR3 DNA: TGTGCCTGGAGTATTAGCGGGAGGGCCGTCTATGAGCAGTTCTTC

V gene: TRBV30
D gene: TRBD1
J gene: TRBJ1-5
clone size: many
CDR3 protein: CAWSVRQGEASNQPQHF
CDR3 DNA: TGTGCCTGGAGTGTACGGCAGGGGGAGGCGAGCAATCAGCCCCAGCATTTT

V gene: TRBV5-1
D gene: TRBD1
J gene: TRBJ2-1
clone size: .
CDR3 protein: CASSLAGQGLGEQFF
CDR3 DNA: TGCGCCAGCAGCTTGGCCGGACAGGGCCTGGGGGAGCAGTTCTTC

V gene: TRBV29-1
D gene: TRBD1
J gene: TRBJ2-2
clone size: .
CDR3 protein: CSGTGGSGELFF
CDR3 DNA: TGCAGCGGGACAGGGGGATCCGGGGAGCTGTTTTTT

V gene: TRBV20-1
D gene: TRBD1
J gene: TRBJ1-2
clone size: many
CDR3 protein: CSAIRPSGTALNGYTF
CDR3 DNA: TGCAGTGCTATCCGACCGTCCGGGACAGCTCTTAATGGCTACACCTTC

V gene: TRBV5-1
D gene: TRBD1
J gene: TRBJ2-2
clone size: many
CDR3 protein: CASSLRGGDGTGELFF
CDR3 DNA: TGCGCCAGCAGCTTGAGAGGGGGCGACGGCACCGGGGAGCTGTTTTTT

V gene: TRBV20-1
D gene: TRBD1
J gene: TRBJ1-2
clone size: many
CDR3 protein: CSATGQGGYTF
CDR3 DNA: TGCAGTGCTACGGGACAGGGAGGCTACACCTTC

V gene: TRBV5-4
D gene: TRBD2
J gene: TRBJ2-7
clone size: many
CDR3 protein: CASSLELASSPEQYF
CDR3 DNA: TGTGCCAGCAGCTTGGAACTAGCGAGCAGCCCCGAGCAGTACTTC

V gene: TRBV6-6
D gene: TRBD1
J gene: TRBJ2-3
clone size: once
CDR3 protein: CASEGAGTDTQYF
CDR3 DNA: TGTGCCAGCGAGGGGGCGGGCACTGATACGCAGTATTTT

V gene: TRBV19
D gene: .
J gene: TRBJ1-1
clone size: many
CDR3 protein: CASRQGSTEAFF
CDR3 DNA: TGTGCCAGTAGGCAGGGGTCCACTGAAGCTTTCTTT

V gene: TRBV12-3/TRBV12-4
D gene: .
J gene: TRBJ1-2
clone size: many
CDR3 protein: CASRLIARYGYTF
CDR3 DNA: TGTGCCAGCAGGTTGATCGCGAGATATGGCTACACCTTC

V gene: TRBV20-1
D gene: .
J gene: TRBJ1-1
clone size: many
CDR3 protein: CSAIQSERAFF
CDR3 DNA: TGCAGTGCCATTCAATCTGAGCGGGCTTTCTTT

V gene: TRBV9
D gene: .
J gene: TRBJ2-1
clone size: .
CDR3 protein: CASSLGQLEHNEQFF
CDR3 DNA: TGTGCCAGCAGCTTGGGACAACTGGAGCACAATGAGCAGTTCTTC

V gene: TRBV6-2/TRBV6-3
D gene: TRBD1
J gene: TRBJ1-1
clone size: many
CDR3 protein: CASRSGQVRDTEAFF
CDR3 DNA: TGTGCCAGCAGGTCGGGACAGGTTCGGGACACTGAAGCTTTCTTT

V gene: TRBV20-1
D gene: .
J gene: TRBJ1-5
clone size: many
CDR3 protein: CSAPGRNQPQHF
CDR3 DNA: TGCAGTGCACCGGGACGCAATCAGCCCCAGCATTTT

V gene: TRBV11-2
D gene: TRBD1
J gene: TRBJ1-4
clone size: .
CDR3 protein: CASSLAQGGVEKLFF
CDR3 DNA: TGTGCCAGCAGCTTAGCGCAGGGGGGAGTAGAAAAACTGTTTTTT

V gene: TRBV7-6
D gene: .
J gene: TRBJ1-1
clone size: many
CDR3 protein: CASAPWNRANTEAFF
CDR3 DNA: TGTGCCAGCGCCCCTTGGAACAGGGCGAACACTGAAGCTTTCTTT

V gene: TRBV21-1
D gene: .
J gene: TRBJ1-2
clone size: few
CDR3 protein: CASSKGGYTF
CDR3 DNA: TGTGCCAGCAGCAAAGGGGGCTACACCTTC

V gene: TRBV7-9
D gene: .
J gene: TRBJ2-7
clone size: few
CDR3 protein: CASSLGAAGAGYEQYF
CDR3 DNA: TGTGCCAGCAGCTTAGGAGCGGCGGGGGCGGGATACGAGCAGTACTTC

V gene: TRBV20-1
D gene: TRBD1
J gene: TRBJ2-1
clone size: many
CDR3 protein: CSAWTGWDEQFF
CDR3 DNA: TGCAGTGCCTGGACAGGGTGGGATGAGCAGTTCTTC

V gene: TRBV18
D gene: TRBD2
J gene: TRBJ2-5
clone size: many
CDR3 protein: CASSPPSGGRRGETQYF
CDR3 DNA: TGTGCCAGCTCACCACCTAGCGGGGGGCGCCGTGGAGAGACCCAGTACTTC

V gene: TRBV12-3/TRBV12-4
D gene: TRBD1
J gene: TRBJ1-5
clone size: many
CDR3 protein: CASRLTGDSNQPQHF
CDR3 DNA: TGTGCCAGCAGGTTGACAGGGGATAGCAATCAGCCCCAGCATTTT

V gene: TRBV6-2/TRBV6-3
D gene: .
J gene: TRBJ1-2
clone size: many
CDR3 protein: CASTRPGTHGYTF
CDR3 DNA: TGTGCCAGCACTAGGCCAGGGACCCATGGCTACACCTTC

V gene: TRBV7-2
D gene: .
J gene: TRBJ2-3
clone size: few
CDR3 protein: CASSIGAGGTDTQYF
CDR3 DNA: TGTGCCAGCAGCATCGGGGCCGGTGGGACAGATACGCAGTATTTT